A selection of T cell receptor beta chains follows, all from one sample in a study of T cell changes during pregnancy in multiple sclerosis. Using immunoSEQ multiplex PCR, the repertoire was profiled, and TCRdb retains in-frame clones only, with some absent. The data contain about 68,000 clones, approximately 91% of them seen just once; the ten biggest clones take up approximately 2.5%. The sequences come from peripheral blood, collected in the first trimester of pregnancy. The receptors stem from a female donor with multiple sclerosis, enrolled in a pregnancy study. The CDR3 runs from the conserved cysteine through the conserved F or W. Clone size, where shown, is once, few, many, or a class for clones that have expanded.

J gene: TRBJ2-7; V gene: TRBV15; clone size: NA; CDR3 protein: CATSTPGGYYEQYF
J gene: TRBJ1-1; V gene: TRBV5-1; clone size: NA; CDR3 protein: CASSLEEGWSTEAFF
J gene: TRBJ2-7; V gene: TRBV19; clone size: NA; CDR3 protein: CASSGSRGEQYF
J gene: TRBJ2-1; V gene: TRBV7-3; clone size: NA; CDR3 protein: CASSLGPAAGGGYEQFF
J gene: TRBJ1-2; V gene: TRBV6-1; clone size: NA; CDR3 protein: CASSLDRGKGYTF
J gene: TRBJ2-2; V gene: TRBV9; clone size: NA; CDR3 protein: CASSVAEGGELFF
J gene: TRBJ1-1; V gene: TRBV19; clone size: NA; CDR3 protein: CASTSLRRGGNTEAFF
J gene: TRBJ2-3; V gene: TRBV27; clone size: once; CDR3 protein: CASSLSRIAADTQYF
J gene: TRBJ2-3; V gene: TRBV10-3; clone size: NA; CDR3 protein: CAISEAGGPPASTDTQYF
J gene: TRBJ1-5; V gene: TRBV7-2; clone size: NA; CDR3 protein: CASSSPWAGSNQPQHF
J gene: TRBJ2-1; V gene: TRBV19; clone size: NA; CDR3 protein: CASSRGGPNEQFF
J gene: TRBJ1-5; V gene: TRBV25-1; clone size: NA; CDR3 protein: CASSDTGPNQPQHF
J gene: TRBJ2-7; V gene: TRBV9; clone size: few; CDR3 protein: CASSPSRGRGSYEQYF
J gene: TRBJ1-1; V gene: TRBV5-5; clone size: NA; CDR3 protein: CASSPQNTEAFF
J gene: TRBJ1-1; V gene: TRBV7-9; clone size: NA; CDR3 protein: CASSLGAAGGTSEAFF
J gene: TRBJ2-1; V gene: TRBV10-1; clone size: NA; CDR3 protein: CASSVGGPYNEQFF
J gene: TRBJ1-5; V gene: TRBV19; clone size: NA; CDR3 protein: CASSPPGQPQHF
J gene: TRBJ1-2; V gene: TRBV6-6; clone size: NA; CDR3 protein: CASSYSADGYTF
J gene: TRBJ2-1; V gene: TRBV7-6; clone size: once; CDR3 protein: CASSSDRGREQFF
J gene: TRBJ2-3; V gene: TRBV27; clone size: NA; CDR3 protein: CASSLRWRGTSLTDTQYF
J gene: TRBJ1-4; V gene: TRBV18; clone size: once; CDR3 protein: CASSPTGFTNEKLFF
J gene: TRBJ1-5; V gene: TRBV30; clone size: NA; CDR3 protein: CAWSVHGGAGDQPQHF
J gene: TRBJ2-2; V gene: TRBV19; clone size: NA; CDR3 protein: CASRTTRGRYTGELFF
J gene: TRBJ2-2; V gene: TRBV19; clone size: few; CDR3 protein: CASDSGLGSNTGELFF
J gene: TRBJ2-1; V gene: TRBV11-3; clone size: NA; CDR3 protein: CASSAGSPGLDNEQFF
J gene: TRBJ2-7; V gene: TRBV5-1; clone size: once; CDR3 protein: CASSSDRISYEQYF
J gene: TRBJ2-3; V gene: TRBV2; clone size: NA; CDR3 protein: CASGKPGTGRTDTQYF
J gene: TRBJ1-3; V gene: TRBV19; clone size: few; CDR3 protein: CASSMSVPFGNTIYF
J gene: TRBJ2-3; V gene: TRBV28; clone size: NA; CDR3 protein: CASSSVSGRKTDTQYF
J gene: TRBJ1-4; V gene: TRBV28; clone size: NA; CDR3 protein: CASSSGSEKLFF
J gene: TRBJ2-7; V gene: TRBV11-1; clone size: NA; CDR3 protein: CASSLLRGGSLYEQYF
J gene: TRBJ2-6; V gene: TRBV19; clone size: few; CDR3 protein: CASSRDSSSGANVLTF
J gene: TRBJ1-5; V gene: TRBV2; clone size: NA; CDR3 protein: CASSEERNQPQHF
J gene: TRBJ1-2; V gene: TRBV27; clone size: NA; CDR3 protein: CASSWGQGASGYTF
J gene: TRBJ2-1; V gene: TRBV19; clone size: NA; CDR3 protein: CASKALGAGGLNEQFF
J gene: TRBJ2-2; V gene: TRBV11-2; clone size: NA; CDR3 protein: CASSLGTGDTGELFF
J gene: TRBJ1-1; V gene: TRBV6-5; clone size: NA; CDR3 protein: CASRGADRNTEAFF
J gene: TRBJ2-7; V gene: TRBV27; clone size: NA; CDR3 protein: CASLGRTSGRYEQYF
J gene: TRBJ1-4; V gene: TRBV18; clone size: once; CDR3 protein: CASSPSTGIGEKLFF